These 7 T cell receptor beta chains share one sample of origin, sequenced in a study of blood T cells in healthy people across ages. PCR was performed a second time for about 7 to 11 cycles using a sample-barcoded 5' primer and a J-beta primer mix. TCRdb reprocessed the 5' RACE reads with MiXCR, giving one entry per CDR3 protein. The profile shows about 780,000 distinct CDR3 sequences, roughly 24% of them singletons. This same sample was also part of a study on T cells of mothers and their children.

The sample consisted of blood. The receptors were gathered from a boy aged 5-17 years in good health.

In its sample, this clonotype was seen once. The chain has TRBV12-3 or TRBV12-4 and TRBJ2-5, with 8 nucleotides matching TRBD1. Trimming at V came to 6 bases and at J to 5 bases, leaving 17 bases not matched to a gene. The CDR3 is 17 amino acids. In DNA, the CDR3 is TGTGCCAGCAGCCGCGGGACAGGTTCTTCCTTTTCGGAGACCCAGTACTTC. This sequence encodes CASSRGTGSSFSETQYF.

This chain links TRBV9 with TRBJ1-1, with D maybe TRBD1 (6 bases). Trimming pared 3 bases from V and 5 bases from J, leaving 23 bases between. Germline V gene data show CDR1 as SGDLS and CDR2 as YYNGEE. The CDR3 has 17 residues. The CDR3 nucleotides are TGTGCCAGCAGCGGCCGTAGTGTACAGGGAAGAACGACTGAAGCTTTCTTT. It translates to CASSGRSVQGRTTEAFF.

CDR3 sequence reads: CASSPGQGLGSPLHF. The CDR3 DNA reads as TGTGCCAGCAGTCCCGGACAGGGTCTAGGATCACCCCTCCACTTT. The chain is built from TRBV28 and TRBJ1-6, with 8 nucleotides matching TRBD1. Germline CDR1 MDHEN, CDR2 SYDVKM. The trim removed 5 bases at V and 10 bases at J, leaving 10 bases unmatched. CDR3 length equals 15 residues.

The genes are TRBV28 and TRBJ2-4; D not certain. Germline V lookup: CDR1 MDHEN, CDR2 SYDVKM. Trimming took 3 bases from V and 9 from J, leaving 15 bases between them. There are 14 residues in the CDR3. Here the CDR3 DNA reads TGTGCCAGCAGTTTTGAAGTTGGAGTAGGCATTCAGTACTTC. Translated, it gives CASSFEVGVGIQYF.

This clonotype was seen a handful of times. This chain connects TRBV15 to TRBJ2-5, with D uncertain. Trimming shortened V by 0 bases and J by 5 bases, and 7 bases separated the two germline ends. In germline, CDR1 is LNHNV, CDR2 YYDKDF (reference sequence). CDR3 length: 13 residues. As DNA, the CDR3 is TGTGCCACCAGCAGAGATGTACGGGAGACCCAGTACTTC. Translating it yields CATSRDVRETQYF.

The CDR3 is CSAREGGVDYGYTF. The DNA of the CDR3 is TGCAGTGCTAGAGAGGGAGGGGTAGACTATGGCTACACCTTC. V usage is TRBV20-1 and J usage is TRBJ1-2, with D possibly TRBD1 on 5 matching bases. V was cut by 0 bases and J by 3 bases, with 11 bases left in between. The CDR3 spans 14 residues. CDR1 and CDR2 from the germline V gene are DFQATT and SNEGSKA (reference sequence).

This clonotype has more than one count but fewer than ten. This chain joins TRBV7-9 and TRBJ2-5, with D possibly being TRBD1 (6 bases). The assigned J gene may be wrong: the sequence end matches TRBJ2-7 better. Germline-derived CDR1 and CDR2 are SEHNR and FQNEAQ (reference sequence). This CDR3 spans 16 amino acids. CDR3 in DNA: TGTGCCAGCAACCCCTCGGGACACCGAACGTGTCGCGAGCAGTACGTC. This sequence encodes CASNPSGHRTCREQYV.